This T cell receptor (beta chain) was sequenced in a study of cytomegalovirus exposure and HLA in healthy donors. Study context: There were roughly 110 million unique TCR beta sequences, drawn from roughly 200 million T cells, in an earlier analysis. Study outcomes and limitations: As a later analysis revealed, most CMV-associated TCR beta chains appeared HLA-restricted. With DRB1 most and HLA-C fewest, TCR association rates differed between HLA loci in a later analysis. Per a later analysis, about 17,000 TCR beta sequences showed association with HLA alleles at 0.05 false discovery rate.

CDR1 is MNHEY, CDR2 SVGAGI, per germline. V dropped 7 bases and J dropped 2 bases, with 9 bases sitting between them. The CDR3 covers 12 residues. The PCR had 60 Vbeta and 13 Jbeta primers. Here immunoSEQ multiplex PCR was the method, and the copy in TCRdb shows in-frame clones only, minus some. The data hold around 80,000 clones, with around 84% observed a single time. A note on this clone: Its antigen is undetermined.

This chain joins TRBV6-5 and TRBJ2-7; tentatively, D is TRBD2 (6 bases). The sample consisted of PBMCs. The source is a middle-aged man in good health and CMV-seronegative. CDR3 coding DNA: TGTGCCAGCACAGCGGGCGCCTACGAGCAGTACTTC. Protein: CASTAGAYEQYF.